The 18 T cell receptor beta chains reported below all come from one sample, sequenced in a study of blood T cell repertoires in COVID-19. Libraries were prepared by immunoSEQ multiplex PCR; TCRdb keeps only in-frame clonotypes and omits some of them. The sample contains about 280,000 clones, 75% to 90% of which appear only once. Sequenced: peripheral blood. These receptors came from a woman in her 30s who had recovered from COVID-19.

This clone was seen once. V is TRBV6-6 and J is TRBJ1-5, with a weak D call TRBD1 (5 bases). Per the germline V gene, CDR1 is MNHNY and CDR2 is SVGAGI (reference sequence). V was shortened by 7 bases and J by 1 base, with 14 bases between the two germline ends. CDR3 size: 15 residues. CDR3 DNA sequence: TGTGCCAGCACTGACGCGGGGGTGAGCAATCAGCCCCAGCATTTT. Its translation is CASTDAGVSNQPQHF.

This sequence joins TRBV19 and TRBJ2-2; 7 nucleotides agree with TRBD1. Germline loops: CDR1 LNHDA, CDR2 SQIVND (reference sequence). With 6 bases clipped from V and 6 bases from J, the junction kept 10 bases outside the gene matches. CDR3 length: 15 residues. The CDR3 coding sequence is TGTGCCAGTAGCCTTGATACAGGGGTGCCCGGGGAGCTGTTTTTT. Encoded protein: CASSLDTGVPGELFF.

This sequence joins TRBV7-9 and TRBJ1-4; D gene uncertain. The germline V and J ends were trimmed by 4 bases and 4 bases, with 4 bases remaining between them. The V gene's germline CDR1 is SEHNR and CDR2 FQNEAQ (reference sequence). CDR3 length: 12 amino acids. The CDR3 here is CASSSVNEKLFF. The CDR3 DNA reads as TGTGCCAGCAGCTCAGTTAATGAAAAACTGTTTTTT.

The V call is TRBV6-5, the J call TRBJ2-7, with 8 bases lining up with TRBD1. The CDR3 loop spans 14 amino acids. The germline V gene has CDR1 MNHEY and CDR2 SVGAGI. Trimming at V came to 5 bases and at J to 3 bases, leaving 6 bases not matched to a gene. CDR3 sequence reads: CASSPRDRNYEQYF. CDR3 bases: TGTGCCAGCAGTCCCCGGGACAGGAACTACGAGCAGTACTTC.

This clone was counted once. The CDR3 DNA sequence: TGTGCCACCAGCCGCCGACCTGGCGGGGTTAGCACAGATACGCAGTATTTT. As protein: CATSRRPGGVSTDTQYF. The chain couples TRBV15 to TRBJ2-3, with D maybe TRBD2 (6 bases). V was trimmed by 5 bases and J by 0 bases, leaving 18 bases between them. The germline V gene has CDR1 LNHNV and CDR2 YYDKDF (reference sequence). The CDR3 totals 17 residues. Combining the CDR3 with reference TRBV15 and TRBJ2-3 gives the whole variable domain DAMVIQNPRYQVTQFGKPVTLSCSQTLNHNVMYWYQQKSSQAPKLLFHYYDKDFNNEADTPDNFQSRRPNTSFCFLDIRSPGLGDTAMYLCATSRRPGGVSTDTQYFGPGTRLTVL.

V and J are TRBV1 and TRBJ1-6; the table's TRBD1 call for D was not verified on the DNA. TRBV1 is listed as a pseudogene. The CDR3 runs 18 residues. In DNA form, the CDR3 reads TGCACCAGCAGCCAAGAAAGGAGGGGGCCGACCTATAATTCACCCCTCCACTTT. Translating it yields CTSSQERRGPTYNSPLHF.

This chain links TRBV9 with TRBJ2-5; TRBD2 might be the D (5 bases). The germline gives CDR1 SGDLS, CDR2 YYNGEE. V lost 4 bases and J lost 0, with 19 bases in between. The CDR3 has 17 amino acids. The CDR3: CASSPPEGRRDQETQYF. DNA of the CDR3: TGTGCCAGCAGCCCCCCCGAGGGCCGACGCGACCAAGAGACCCAGTACTTC.

V gene TRBV6-2 or TRBV6-3 combines with J gene TRBJ1-5, with TRBD1 matching over 12 bases. Germline lookup yields CDR1 MNHEY and CDR2 SVGEGT. Trimming at V came to 5 bases and at J to 5 bases, leaving 7 bases not matched to a gene. The CDR3 is made up of 16 amino acids. The DNA for the CDR3 is TGTGCCAGCAGTACATGGGACAGGGGGCGCGATCAGCCCCAGCATTTT. It encodes CASSTWDRGRDQPQHF.

V and J are TRBV7-2 and TRBJ2-1, with 7 bases identical to TRBD2. This CDR3 has 11 amino acids. Germline V gene data show CDR1 as SGHTA and CDR2 as FQGNSA. Trimming cost V 5 bases and J 12 bases; bases outside gene matches: 4. The CDR3 DNA is TGTGCCAGCAGCCCCGGCGGGGGGCAGTTCTTC. Protein sequence: CASSPGGGQFF.

As DNA, the CDR3 is TGTGCCAGCTCACCAGGGCGGGACATTCAGTACTTC. As protein: CASSPGRDIQYF. The rearrangement joins TRBV18 to TRBJ2-4; tentative D call: TRBD2 (5 bases). In germline, CDR1 is KGHSH, CDR2 LQKENI. This CDR3 is built from 12 residues. V lost 2 bases, J lost 8 bases, and 7 bases lay in between.

This clone was detected once. This chain uses TRBV4-1 with TRBJ1-1, with a weak D call TRBD1 (6 bases). The CDR3 loop spans 15 amino acids. V shed 1 base and J shed 2 bases, with 11 bases lying between them. Germline CDR1 reads MGHRA; CDR2 reads YSYEKL. As DNA, the CDR3 is TGCGCCAGCAGCCAAGTGGGGGCACGAAACACTGAAGCTTTCTTT. As protein: CASSQVGARNTEAFF.

CDR3: CASSEVGRLGNQPQHF. CDR3 nucleotides: TGTGCCAGCAGTGAAGTGGGGAGGTTAGGCAATCAGCCCCAGCATTTT. The chain recombines TRBV6-1 with TRBJ1-5; no firm D call. Trimming pared 1 base from V and 2 bases from J, leaving 12 bases between. The germline CDR1 and CDR2 sequences are MNHNS and SASEGT. The CDR3 runs 16 residues.

A word on this clone: In the same sample, other DNA sequences code for this CDR3. V gene TRBV5-6 combines with J gene TRBJ1-2; the match to TRBD1 covers 9 bases. Germline trimming cut 0 bases from V and 3 bases from J; bases unmatched to any gene: 0. Per the germline V gene, CDR1 is SGHDT and CDR2 is YYEEEE. The CDR3 contains 14 residues. DNA for the CDR3: TGTGCCAGCAGCTTGGGGGACAGGGACTATGGCTACACCTTC. Its translation: CASSLGDRDYGYTF.

V gene TRBV12-3 or TRBV12-4 combines with J gene TRBJ2-2; TRBD1 agrees at 9 bases. V shed 6 bases, J shed 6 bases, and the junction held 2 bases outside the gene matches. This CDR3 region has 13 residues. The chain's CDR3 is CASSRTGAGELFF. The CDR3 DNA reads TGTGCCAGCAGCCGGACAGGGGCCGGGGAGCTGTTTTTT.

The rearrangement uses TRBV6-5 and TRBJ1-3; D unclear. Per germline, CDR1 MNHEY and CDR2 SVGAGI. This CDR3 has 15 amino acids. Trimming cost V 6 bases and J 0 bases, with 12 bases left between them. The DNA for the CDR3 is TGTGCCAGCAGCCGCGAGAGTCCCTCTGGAAACACCATATATTTT. As protein: CASSRESPSGNTIYF.

The genes are TRBV2 and TRBJ2-3; 8 bases align to TRBD1. Germline values: CDR1 SNHLY, CDR2 FYNNEI. The CDR3 is 15 residues long. J lost 5 bases, V lost 7 bases, and 11 bases had no gene match. CDR3 sequence reads: CASTLQGARGDTQYF. The CDR3 DNA is TGTGCCAGCACCCTCCAGGGGGCTCGGGGAGATACGCAGTATTTT.

The genes are TRBV4-1 and TRBJ1-4, with D possibly matching TRBD1 (5 bases). V was clipped by 0 bases and J by 14 bases, with 19 bases between them. The CDR3 totals 15 residues. CDR1 MGHRA and CDR2 YSYEKL come from the germline V gene. CDR3 sequence (DNA): TGCGCCAGCAGCCAAGAAATAACCCTAGGGGTGCGGCTGTTTTTT. This sequence encodes CASSQEITLGVRLFF.

The sample holds one count of this clone. The chain joins TRBV5-1 to TRBJ1-2, with a possible D match to TRBD1 (5 bases). The germline V gene has CDR1 SGHRS and CDR2 YFSETQ. Between the trimmed V and J ends, which lost 0 bases and 7 bases, there was a span of 13 bases. The CDR3 runs 14 residues. CDR3 sequence reads: CASSLGDRGGGYTF. The CDR3 DNA follows: TGCGCCAGCAGCTTGGGGGACCGGGGAGGTGGCTACACCTTC.